The 11 T cell receptor beta chains in this list originate from one sample, sequenced in a study of OX40 agonist ivuxolimab in advanced cancers. Here immunoSEQ multiplex PCR was the method, and the copy in TCRdb shows in-frame clones only, minus some. Found here are over 70,000 clones, approximately 94% of them singletons; the top ten hold over 11%. Specimen: CD4+ or CD8+ T cells sorted from blood, collected in a trial of the OX40 agonist ivuxolimab. These receptors all come from an adult with an advanced solid tumor such as melanoma, head and neck, liver or kidney cancer.

V gene TRBV7-6 combines with J gene TRBJ1-1; unclear D gene. The CDR3 extends over 15 amino acids. Per the germline V gene, CDR1 is SGHVS and CDR2 is FNYEAQ. The V end was cut by 0 bases, the J end by 0 bases, with 8 bases between. The CDR3 is CASSLAGVLNTEAFF. DNA for the CDR3: TGTGCCAGCAGCTTAGCCGGGGTACTGAACACTGAAGCTTTCTTT.

The V gene is TRBV13, the J gene TRBJ1-5; no definite D call. The germline V gene has CDR1 PRHDT and CDR2 FYEKMQ (reference sequence). V lost 0 bases and J lost 4, with 16 bases in between. This CDR3 has 17 amino acids. The CDR3 sequence is CASSLGPGEGRNQPQHF. The CDR3 bases are TGTGCCAGCAGCTTAGGCCCGGGAGAGGGAAGAAATCAGCCCCAGCATTTT.

V is TRBV6-4 and J is TRBJ2-3; D call uncertain. This CDR3 is built from 15 residues. Germline CDR1 reads MRHNA; CDR2 reads SNTAGT. V was clipped by 6 bases and J by 5 bases, with 18 bases between them. The CDR3 loop reads CASSPNMYLVDTQYF. The CDR3 nucleotides read TGTGCCAGCAGCCCCAACATGTATCTCGTAGATACGCAGTATTTT.

A single count supports this clone. CDR3 DNA: TGCGCCAGCAGCGGGACAGTCCGCCAGATTTACGAGCAGTACTTC. This sequence encodes CASSGTVRQIYEQYF. The genes are TRBV10-2 and TRBJ2-7; 7 bases are shared with TRBD1. CDR1 WSHSY and CDR2 SAAADI come from the germline V gene. This CDR3 spans 15 amino acids. J lost 4 bases, V lost 6 bases, and 12 bases had no gene match.

This chain uses TRBV29-1 with TRBJ2-1; TRBD1 aligns across 7 bases. V shed 1 base and J 8 bases; nucleotides not matched to a gene: 17. The V gene's germline CDR1 is SQVTM and CDR2 ANQGSEA. The CDR3 is 17 amino acids. The chain's CDR3 is CSVEGTYQGQLIDEQFF. CDR3 bases: TGCAGCGTTGAAGGGACATACCAGGGACAGCTTATAGATGAGCAGTTCTTC.

The chain combines TRBV28 with TRBJ2-5; tentative D call: TRBD2 (6 bases). The germline V gene encodes CDR1 MDHEN and CDR2 SYDVKM. The CDR3 has 15 residues. V lost 6 bases, J lost 9 bases, and 23 bases lay in between. DNA for the CDR3: TGTGCCAGCAGCCCAGGGACTCCCCGGTGGGGGGCCCAGTACTTC. Amino acid sequence: CASSPGTPRWGAQYF. The variable domain in full, with the rest retrieved from reference TRBV28 and TRBJ2-5, is DVKVTQSSRYLVKRTGEKVFLECVQDMDHENMFWYRQDPGLGLRLIYFSYDVKMKEKGDIPEGYSVSREKKERFSLILESASTNQTSMYLCASSPGTPRWGAQYFGPGTRLLVL.

This clone was recorded a few times. The chain joins TRBV19 to TRBJ1-3; D ambiguous. Per germline, CDR1 LNHDA and CDR2 SQIVND (reference sequence). This CDR3 contains 16 residues. Trimming pared 4 bases from V and 5 bases from J, leaving 18 bases between. Here the CDR3 DNA reads TGTGCCAGTAGTAATCCTTCAGGAGACAATCGAAACACCATATATTTT. Its protein product is CASSNPSGDNRNTIYF.

The chain links TRBV25-1 to TRBJ2-3; 8 positions agree with TRBD1. The junction had 9 bases not matched to a gene; V was cut back by 3 bases and J by 4 bases. Germline CDR1 reads MGHDK; CDR2 reads SYGVNS. This CDR3 is built from 16 residues. The CDR3 region is CASSDLGQGGADTQYF. CDR3 sequence (DNA): TGTGCCAGCAGTGATCTTGGACAGGGCGGCGCAGATACGCAGTATTTT.

J is TRBJ2-7 and V is TRBV10-1, with 10 positions matching TRBD1. The CDR3 totals 14 residues. The germline V gene encodes CDR1 WNHNN and CDR2 SYGVQD (reference sequence). The V gene end was trimmed by 6 bases and the J gene end by 4 bases; junction bases not matched to a gene: 6. In DNA form, the CDR3 reads TGCGCCAGCAGCTCCGGGACAGGGGTATACGAGCAGTACTTC. Protein: CASSSGTGVYEQYF.

The chain uses TRBV9 and TRBJ1-6, with a tentative D call TRBD1 (6 bases). Germline CDR1 reads SGDLS; CDR2 reads YYNGEE. The CDR3 runs 13 residues. Trimming left V 2 bases short and J 11 bases short, with 11 bases between. CDR3 coding DNA: TGTGCCAGCAGCGTGGGGGGGGCAACACCCCTCCACTTT. Its translation is CASSVGGATPLHF.

The rearrangement joins TRBV4-1 to TRBJ2-1; D perhaps matches TRBD2 (6 bases). The CDR3 has 13 amino acids. Germline V gene data show CDR1 as MGHRA and CDR2 as YSYEKL. Between the trimmed V and J ends, which lost 1 base and 9 bases, there was a span of 10 bases. The CDR3 DNA follows: TGCGCCAGCAGCCAAGGGGGGGTGTTTGAGCAGTTCTTC. Its translation is CASSQGGVFEQFF.